This T cell receptor beta chain appears in the sequencing data of a study of blood T cell repertoires in COVID-19. Turning to the study itself: PBMCs, B-cell-depleted T cells, or T cells provided the cDNA or gDNA that made up the material.

This CDR3 contains 15 residues. The germline V gene encodes CDR1 MNHEY and CDR2 SMNVEV (reference sequence). The V end lost 2 bases, the J end lost 3 bases, and 8 bases lay between the germline ends. Authors' data handling: Estimation of nucleated cell counts relied on the amplification of reference gene primers. TCRdb's copy holds only in-frame clones and misses some; the assay was immunoSEQ multiplex PCR. The V and J calls and clone size are taken from that table; D and trimming were inferred from the DNA. The table has tens of thousands of clones, about nine tenths seen once. J is TRBJ1-6 and V is TRBV27; D is uncertain. The receptor was derived from a woman aged 45-65 years in a cohort sampled during active COVID-19. Material for sequencing was peripheral blood. The CDR3 sequence: CASSLGGNYNSPLHF. As DNA, the CDR3 is TGTGCCAGCAGTTTAGGCGGTAACTATAATTCACCCCTCCACTTT.